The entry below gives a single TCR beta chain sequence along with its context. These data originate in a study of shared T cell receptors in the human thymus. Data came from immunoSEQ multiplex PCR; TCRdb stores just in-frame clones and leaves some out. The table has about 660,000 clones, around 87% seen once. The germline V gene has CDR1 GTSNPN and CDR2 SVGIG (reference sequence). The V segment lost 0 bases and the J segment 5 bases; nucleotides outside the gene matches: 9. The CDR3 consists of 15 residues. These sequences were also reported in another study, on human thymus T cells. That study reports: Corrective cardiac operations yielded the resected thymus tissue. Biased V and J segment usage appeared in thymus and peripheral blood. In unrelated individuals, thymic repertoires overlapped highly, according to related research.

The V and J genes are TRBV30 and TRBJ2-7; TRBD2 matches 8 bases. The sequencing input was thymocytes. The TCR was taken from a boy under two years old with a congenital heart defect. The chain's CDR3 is CAWSVRPAGANEQYF. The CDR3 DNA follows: TGTGCCTGGAGTGTACGCCCAGCGGGAGCCAACGAGCAGTACTTC.